The rows below give T cell receptor beta chains drawn from one sample of a study of technical replicates of blood from a few donors. The method was immunoSEQ multiplex PCR; TCRdb's version includes in-frame clones alone and lacks a portion of them. In the table there are roughly 80,000 clones, 90% to 95% of which are singletons. Sequencing input: T cells isolated from PBMCs. The receptors originated from a human donor in good health. The conserved cysteine and the conserved F or W are not part of the CDR3 here. Not all rows give a size; the values are once, few, many and, for expanded clones, a class.

CDR3: ASTTGNQPQH; J: TRBJ1-5; size: few; V: TRBV6-5; length: 10
CDR3: ASSLRGNTGELF; J: TRBJ2-2; size: -; V: TRBV7-3; length: 12
CDR3: ASSPGQGNQPQH; J: TRBJ1-5; size: -; V: TRBV18; length: 12
CDR3: ASSQEMVVRGFSGSGELF; J: TRBJ2-2; size: few; V: TRBV4-2; length: 18
CDR3: SVAFQGGFLGYT; J: TRBJ1-2; size: -; V: TRBV29-1; length: 12
CDR3: AWSGASQETQY; J: TRBJ2-5; size: once; V: TRBV30; length: 11
CDR3: ASGDRGHYEQY; J: TRBJ2-7; size: -; V: TRBV27; length: 11
CDR3: ASSQDETSRSYEQY; J: TRBJ2-7; size: -; V: TRBV4-1; length: 14
CDR3: ASSEATFGHAYGYT; J: TRBJ1-2; size: -; V: TRBV6-1; length: 14
CDR3: ASSLGLAKTYEQY; J: TRBJ2-7; size: -; V: TRBV7-2; length: 13
CDR3: ATRKQGLTDTQY; J: TRBJ2-3; size: -; V: TRBV19; length: 12
CDR3: ASSPNSYEQY; J: TRBJ2-7; size: -; V: TRBV5-5; length: 10
CDR3: ASGLGQAPNYEQY; J: TRBJ2-7; size: -; V: TRBV12-5; length: 13
CDR3: ASSDSRGLGNTIY; J: TRBJ1-3; size: -; V: TRBV2; length: 13
CDR3: ASSSGLNHEQY; J: TRBJ2-7; size: -; V: TRBV28; length: 11
CDR3: AWNLQGPVGELF; J: TRBJ2-2; size: -; V: TRBV30; length: 12
CDR3: ASLDRGYGYT; J: TRBJ1-2; size: -; V: TRBV6-5; length: 10
CDR3: ASSPGGGIGTEAF; J: TRBJ1-1; size: -; V: TRBV6-5; length: 13
CDR3: ASSIDFWEAEAF; J: TRBJ1-1; size: -; V: TRBV19; length: 12
CDR3: ASQDRGLREQY; J: TRBJ2-7; size: -; V: TRBV25-1; length: 11
CDR3: ASSQGGRLNTEAF; J: TRBJ1-1; size: -; V: TRBV4-1; length: 13
CDR3: SASGYEQY; J: TRBJ2-7; size: -; V: TRBV20-1; length: 8
CDR3: ASSTVWDRRTEAF; J: TRBJ1-1; size: -; V: TRBV28; length: 13
CDR3: ASSEGPTGTEQF; J: TRBJ2-1; size: -; V: TRBV6-1; length: 12
CDR3: ASSSHPPGLEETQY; J: TRBJ2-5; size: -; V: TRBV5-4; length: 14
CDR3: ASSHSDRVQPDTQY; J: TRBJ2-3; size: -; V: TRBV21-1; length: 14
CDR3: ASSFLGGGELF; J: TRBJ2-2; size: -; V: TRBV7-8; length: 11
CDR3: ASSYKGATEAF; J: TRBJ1-1; size: -; V: TRBV6-6; length: 11
CDR3: ASSPGYRENTEAF; J: TRBJ1-1; size: -; V: TRBV7-9; length: 13
CDR3: ASSLEGEKLF; J: TRBJ1-4; size: -; V: TRBV7-9; length: 10
CDR3: ASSWTREGTQY; J: TRBJ2-5; size: -; V: TRBV27; length: 11
CDR3: ASSRGLAGNQETQY; J: TRBJ2-5; size: -; V: TRBV7-9; length: 14
CDR3: ASTTTGKLF; J: TRBJ1-4; size: once; V: TRBV28; length: 9
CDR3: ASSAFTSSNEKLF; J: TRBJ1-4; size: -; V: TRBV2; length: 13
CDR3: ASSYSGSGYNEQF; J: TRBJ2-1; size: -; V: TRBV6-5; length: 13
CDR3: ASSLNRVFEQF; J: TRBJ2-1; size: -; V: TRBV27; length: 11
CDR3: ASSPGRQAATEAF; J: TRBJ1-1; size: once; V: TRBV18; length: 13
CDR3: ASRWKGLADLSGYEQY; J: TRBJ2-7; size: few; V: TRBV11-2; length: 16
CDR3: ASSSPGTAPYEQY; J: TRBJ2-7; size: -; V: TRBV7-6; length: 13
CDR3: ASSFSRTGALYEQY; J: TRBJ2-7; size: -; V: TRBV27; length: 14
CDR3: ASSGGRNYGYT; J: TRBJ1-2; size: -; V: TRBV9; length: 11
CDR3: ASSLTLTGIGYT; J: TRBJ1-2; size: -; V: TRBV5-6; length: 12
CDR3: ASSEATVGTGELF; J: TRBJ2-2; size: -; V: TRBV2; length: 13
CDR3: ASSYSKDRDYEKLF; J: TRBJ1-4; size: -; V: TRBV6-5; length: 14
CDR3: ASSLRVSRTGIGSYNEQF; J: TRBJ2-1; size: -; V: TRBV28; length: 18
CDR3: ASSVEGTTSGYT; J: TRBJ1-2; size: once; V: TRBV9; length: 12
CDR3: ASSQYPSTGASGANVLT; J: TRBJ2-6; size: -; V: TRBV4-1; length: 17
CDR3: ASRWGLSNQPQH; J: TRBJ1-5; size: once; V: TRBV19; length: 12
CDR3: ASSKRPGTSGTDTQY; J: TRBJ2-3; size: -; V: TRBV7-8; length: 15
CDR3: ASSLGQGRDYGYT; J: TRBJ1-2; size: -; V: TRBV5-1; length: 13
CDR3: ASILETSGGAGELF; J: TRBJ2-2; size: -; V: TRBV7-9; length: 14
CDR3: ASSDVPSSGAQY; J: TRBJ2-5; size: -; V: TRBV6-4; length: 12
CDR3: ATKEGISGNTIY; J: TRBJ1-3; size: -; V: TRBV5-1; length: 12
CDR3: ASSEAGWTGGMALNTEAF; J: TRBJ1-1; size: -; V: TRBV2; length: 18